What follows describes a single T cell receptor (beta chain). Its antigen is unknown. This record belongs to a study of cytomegalovirus exposure and HLA in healthy donors. PCR involved 60 Vbeta and 13 Jbeta primers. The table came from immunoSEQ multiplex PCR; TCRdb's copy has only in-frame clones and leaves some out. Of more than 95,000 clones in the sample, 12% were seen once. Notes on the study in general: Investigators reported 150 to 200 TCR beta chains as tied to cytomegalovirus.

The germline V gene has CDR1 SGHTA and CDR2 FQGNSA. This CDR3 is built from 16 residues. After removal of 3 bases from V and 4 bases from J, the junction contained 6 bases not matched to a gene. J is TRBJ2-4 and V is TRBV7-2, with 10 bases fitting TRBD1. The sequence derives from a man in his forties in good health and CMV-seropositive. Input material: PBMCs. The chain's CDR3 is CASSFLGTGVKNIQYF. The DNA for the CDR3 is TGTGCCAGCAGCTTTCTCGGGACAGGGGTAAAAAACATTCAGTACTTC.